This T cell receptor beta chain was profiled in a study of cytomegalovirus exposure and HLA in healthy donors. Study-level information: Among 398 genotyped donors, about 85% fell in the Caucasian-associated ancestry cluster.

Primers: 60 Vbeta forward and 13 Jbeta reverse. Data came from immunoSEQ multiplex PCR; TCRdb stores just in-frame clones and leaves some out. The sample lists approximately 190,000 clones, about four fifths occurring once. Germline loops: CDR1 GTSNPN, CDR2 SVGIG (reference sequence). The CDR3 is 17 amino acids. Trimming removed 0 bases at V and 0 bases at J, with 15 bases between. The sample consisted of PBMCs. The V gene is TRBV30, the J gene TRBJ2-1; no clear D. This receptor was identified in a man in his forties in good health and CMV-seropositive. The CDR3 DNA sequence: TGTGCCTGGAGTGTATCCCTCGTACCCAGCTCCTACAATGAGCAGTTCTTC. Its protein product is CAWSVSLVPSSYNEQFF. The full variable domain, with the rest looked up from reference TRBV30 and TRBJ2-1, is SQTIHQWPATLVQPVGSPLSLECTVEGTSNPNLYWYRQAAGRGLQLLFYSVGIGQISSEVPQNLSASRPQDRQFILSSKKLLLSDSGFYLCAWSVSLVPSSYNEQFFGPGTRLTVL.